These 30 T cell receptor beta chains were all obtained from the same sample, sequenced in a study of T cells in tumors after PD-1 blockade. Using immunoSEQ multiplex PCR, the repertoire was profiled, and TCRdb retains in-frame clones only, with some absent. The table has around 50,000 clones, approximately 79% seen once. Here the sequenced sample was PBMCs, taken before anti-PD-1 therapy. The receptors originated from a human donor with advanced basal cell or squamous cell carcinoma (not recorded which).

The gene calls are TRBV21-1 and TRBJ2-4; the table's D gene call, TRBD1, was not cross checked with the DNA. TRBV21-1 is reported as a pseudogene. This CDR3 has 18 amino acids. The CDR3 nucleotides are TGTGCCAGCAGCAATCGAAGGAGTAAGACAGGGGGCTCGAACATTCAGTACTTC. This sequence encodes CASSNRRSKTGGSNIQYF.

This sequence joins TRBV3-1 (or the pseudogene TRBV3-2) and TRBJ2-1, with D perhaps matching TRBD2 (5 bases). Trimming removed 4 bases at V and 12 bases at J, with 13 bases between. Germline loops: CDR1 LGHDT, CDR2 YNNKEL (reference sequence). The CDR3 is 12 residues long. The CDR3 reads CASSLSGVRQFF. Written as DNA, the CDR3 is TGTGCCAGCAGCCTATCCGGGGTACGGCAGTTCTTC.

The chain is built from TRBV7-2 and TRBJ1-2; possibly TRBD1 for D (5 bases). With 1 base removed from V and 4 bases from J, the gap between germline ends came to 13 bases. There are 15 residues in the CDR3. Per the germline V gene, CDR1 is SGHTA and CDR2 is FQGNSA. The CDR3 DNA reads TGTGCCAGCAGCTTAGGCAGGGCGGGGAGCTATGGCTACACCTTC. It encodes CASSLGRAGSYGYTF.

The CDR3 DNA sequence: TGCAGCGGCAGTAAGGAGAAGAACACTGAAGCTTTCTTT. Encoded protein: CSGSKEKNTEAFF. J is TRBJ1-1 and V is TRBV29-1; D is ambiguous. V shed 7 bases and J shed 1 base, with 13 bases lying between them. CDR3 length: 13 amino acids. CDR1 and CDR2 from the germline V gene are SQVTM and ANQGSEA.

The J gene is TRBJ2-1, the V gene TRBV25-1; 12 nucleotides align to TRBD2. CDR1 and CDR2 (germline): MGHDK, SYGVNS. The CDR3 loop spans 15 amino acids. Losses at the gene ends were 5 bases for V and 8 bases for J; bases not matched to a gene: 7. The CDR3 nucleotides are TGTGCCAGCAGTTATCTAGCGGGGGGGCTGTATGAGCAGTTCTTC. It specifies CASSYLAGGLYEQFF.

This clone was found a few times. The CDR3: CASRDGANVLTF. Here the CDR3 DNA reads TGTGCCAGCAGGGATGGGGCCAACGTCCTGACTTTC. The chain employs TRBV12-3 or TRBV12-4 and TRBJ2-6, with D uncertain. The CDR3 is made up of 12 amino acids. V was shortened by 6 bases and J by 3 bases, with 3 bases between the two germline ends.

V gene TRBV5-6 combines with J gene TRBJ2-7; no clear D. The V gene's germline CDR1 is SGHDT and CDR2 YYEEEE. This CDR3 is built from 14 residues. The V gene lost 2 bases and the J gene lost 0 bases, with 9 bases spanning the gap. As DNA, the CDR3 is TGTGCCAGCAGCTTAGGCAGGAGCTCCTACGAGCAGTACTTC. It is translated as CASSLGRSSYEQYF.

By share of the sample, this clone is medium-sized (0.01 to 0.1%). Relative to the germline gene, one junction end is altered; a read error may explain this. V is TRBV7-9 and J is TRBJ1-2; D unresolved. This CDR3 comprises 12 residues. Germline-derived CDR1 and CDR2 are SEHNR and FQNEAQ (reference sequence). The CDR3 region has the DNA TGTGCCAGCAGCTCCGGAGGGAGTGGCAACACCTTC. It translates to CASSSGGSGNTF. Based on the CDR3 plus reference TRBV7-9 and TRBJ1-2, the full variable domain is DTGVSQNPRHKITKRGQNVTFRCDPISEHNRLYWYRQTLGQGPEFLTYFQNEAQLEKSRLLSDRFSAERPKGSFSTLEIQRTEQGDSAMYLCASSSGGSGNTFGSGTRLTVV.

A remark on this clone: This same CDR3 is encoded by further DNA sequences in the sample. The V and J genes are TRBV6-5 and TRBJ1-2; D is undetermined. Germline assignment: CDR1 MNHEY and CDR2 SVGAGI. This CDR3 spans 13 amino acids. The germline V and J ends were trimmed by 9 bases and 4 bases, with 15 bases remaining between them. For the CDR3, the DNA is TGTGCCAGTCAACTGGATCCAAGCTATGGCTACACCTTC. Protein: CASQLDPSYGYTF.

V gene TRBV6-5 combines with J gene TRBJ2-1, with D perhaps matching TRBD2 (7 bases). Trimming shortened V by 6 bases and J by 7 bases, and 19 bases separated the two germline ends. The CDR3 covers 15 residues. Germline V gene data show CDR1 as MNHEY and CDR2 as SVGAGI. CDR3: CASRNRGGFGNEQFF. Written as DNA, the CDR3 is TGTGCCAGCAGGAATAGGGGGGGCTTCGGGAATGAGCAGTTCTTC.

V is TRBV24-1 and J is TRBJ2-1; TRBD2 matches 16 bases. V lost 7 bases and J lost 5; bases outside the gene matches: 13. The CDR3 runs to 19 residues. Germline V CDR1 and CDR2: KGHDR, SFDVKD. Here the CDR3 reads CATSPIGTSGRAGHNEQFF. DNA of the CDR3: TGTGCCACCAGCCCGATAGGGACTAGCGGGAGGGCGGGACACAATGAGCAGTTCTTC.

This clone was found once. The J gene is TRBJ2-7, the V gene TRBV5-1; tentative D call: TRBD2 (5 bases). The V gene's germline CDR1 is SGHRS and CDR2 YFSETQ. The CDR3 is 14 residues long. Trimming stripped 5 bases from V and 3 bases from J, with 15 bases between. CDR3 in DNA: TGCGCCAGCAGTACGGGGAGTCTTGGCTACGAGCAGTACTTC. Translating gives CASSTGSLGYEQYF.

The chain combines TRBV7-3 with TRBJ2-1; 10 nucleotides align to TRBD2. The germline V gene has CDR1 SGHTA and CDR2 FQGTGA. J gave up 5 bases and V 3 bases, and 4 bases lay outside the gene matches. The CDR3 covers 15 residues. The CDR3 loop is CASSFGLAVNNEQFF. Here the CDR3 DNA reads TGTGCCAGCAGCTTTGGACTAGCGGTGAACAATGAGCAGTTCTTC.

The chain links TRBV19 to TRBJ1-5; D remains ambiguous. There are 14 residues in the CDR3. The germline gives CDR1 LNHDA, CDR2 SQIVND (reference sequence). Trimming cost V 7 bases and J 5 bases, with 15 bases left between them. CDR3 coding DNA: TGTGCCAGTACAGTTGCTCTCGACGATCAGCCCCAGCATTTT. Protein sequence: CASTVALDDQPQHF.

This chain joins TRBV27 and TRBJ1-6; D gene uncertain. V was pared by 5 bases and J by 0 bases, with 17 bases between. The CDR3 totals 18 residues. CDR1 and CDR2 from the germline V gene are MNHEY and SMNVEV (reference sequence). CDR3 nucleotides: TGTGCCAGCAGTCAGCGATTCGACCCGAGCTCCTATAATTCACCCCTCCACTTT. Translating gives CASSQRFDPSSYNSPLHF.

With respect to this clone: The identical CDR3 is also encoded by other nucleotide sequences in the sample. The V gene is TRBV5-4, the J gene TRBJ2-5, with D perhaps matching TRBD1 (7 bases). CDR1 is SGHNT and CDR2 is YYREEE in the germline V gene (reference sequence). The CDR3 is made up of 15 amino acids. Trimming removed 4 bases from V and 2 bases from J, with 15 bases in between. The CDR3 is CASSPGGTKQETQYF. DNA of the CDR3: TGTGCCAGCAGCCCAGGGGGGACAAAACAAGAGACCCAGTACTTC.

J is TRBJ2-7 and V is TRBV11-1; possibly TRBD1 for D (7 bases). The CDR3 sequence is 16 residues long. Germline V lookup: CDR1 SGHAT, CDR2 FQDESV (reference sequence). V shed 5 bases and J shed 7 bases, with 24 bases lying between them. CDR3 protein: CASSLQGGRGVFEQYF. CDR3 coding DNA: TGTGCCAGCAGCCTCCAGGGTGGCAGGGGGGTGTTTGAGCAGTACTTC.

The chain uses TRBV28 and TRBJ2-7; tentatively, D is TRBD1 (6 bases). This CDR3 region has 14 residues. From germline, CDR1 is MDHEN and CDR2 SYDVKM. Trimming removed 2 bases at V and 3 bases at J, with 11 bases between. The CDR3 DNA sequence: TGTGCCAGCAGTTTACCAGGGGACGTCTACGAGCAGTACTTC. Its translation: CASSLPGDVYEQYF.

The gene calls are TRBV7-6 and TRBJ1-4, with 9 bases matching TRBD1. Per the germline V gene, CDR1 is SGHVS and CDR2 is FNYEAQ. The length of the CDR3 is 16 residues. With 1 base clipped from V and 7 bases from J, the junction kept 7 bases outside the gene matches. In DNA form, the CDR3 reads TGTGCCAGCAGCTTAGTTGTGACAGGGGGTGGTGAAAAACTGTTTTTT. It yields the protein CASSLVVTGGGEKLFF. The full variable domain, its missing parts supplied by reference TRBV7-6 and TRBJ1-4, is GAGVSQSPRYKVTKRGQDVALRCDPISGHVSLYWYRQALGQGPEFLTYFNYEAQQDKSGLPNDRFSAERPEGSISTLTIQRTEQRDSAMYRCASSLVVTGGGEKLFFGSGTQLSVL.

V is TRBV6-5 and J is TRBJ1-1; D ambiguous. In germline, CDR1 is MNHEY, CDR2 SVGAGI. The CDR3 runs 14 residues. The V end was cut by 5 bases, the J end by 3 bases, with 13 bases between. This CDR3 reads CASSLRSGDTEAFF. The CDR3 coding sequence is TGTGCCAGCAGTCTCAGGAGCGGAGACACTGAAGCTTTCTTT.

The sample holds one count of this clone. V and J are TRBV28 and TRBJ2-7; the match to TRBD1 covers 8 bases. The CDR3 is made up of 14 amino acids. Germline V gives CDR1 MDHEN, CDR2 SYDVKM. The V gene end was trimmed by 5 bases and the J gene end by 5 bases; junction bases not matched to a gene: 8. The CDR3 protein is CASSNYQGANEQYF. In DNA form, the CDR3 reads TGTGCCAGCAGTAATTACCAGGGGGCGAACGAGCAGTACTTC.

The CDR3 DNA is TGTGCCAGCAGCTTACTTCAGGGAGCGGCCTACGAGCAGTACTTC. Encoded protein: CASSLLQGAAYEQYF. This chain uses TRBV7-8 with TRBJ2-7; TRBD1 or TRBD2 may be the D gene (5 bases each). The CDR3 is 15 amino acids. V dropped 2 bases and J dropped 2 bases, with 13 bases sitting between them. The germline V gene encodes CDR1 SGHVS and CDR2 FQNEAQ.

This clone showed up just once. The chain joins TRBV9 to TRBJ2-1, with TRBD2 matching 12 bases. Germline CDR1 is SGDLS and CDR2 is YYNGEE. This CDR3 spans 15 amino acids. V was clipped by 0 bases and J by 7 bases; unmatched bases: 2. The CDR3 DNA reads as TGTGCCAGCAGCGTAGTCGGGACTAGCGGGAATGAGCAGTTCTTC. Translating it yields CASSVVGTSGNEQFF.

The chain recombines TRBV20-1 with TRBJ1-1; unclear D gene. Germline CDR1 reads DFQATT; CDR2 reads SNEGSKA (reference sequence). Trimming pared 3 bases from V and 0 bases from J, leaving 17 bases between. CDR3 length equals 16 residues. The CDR3 region is CSASSPQRSMNTEAFF. The CDR3, as DNA: TGCAGTGCTAGTTCTCCCCAGAGGAGCATGAACACTGAAGCTTTCTTT.

This sequence joins TRBV27 and TRBJ1-5; the D is unclear. This CDR3 spans 14 amino acids. The germline V gene has CDR1 MNHEY and CDR2 SMNVEV (reference sequence). V dropped 0 bases and J dropped 6 bases, with 9 bases sitting between them. CDR3 amino acids: CASSLSPIGQPQHF. In DNA, the CDR3 is TGTGCCAGCAGTTTATCCCCCATAGGTCAGCCCCAGCATTTT.

This clone was seen a handful of times. The rearrangement joins TRBV3-1 (or the pseudogene TRBV3-2) to TRBJ2-5; 7 nucleotides align to TRBD1. CDR3 length: 15 amino acids. Looked up from germline, CDR1 is LGHDT and CDR2 is YNNKEL (reference sequence). After removal of 6 bases from V and 7 bases from J, the junction contained 14 bases not matched to a gene. CDR3 protein: CASRPDSGKGATQYF. For the CDR3, the DNA is TGTGCCAGCAGACCGGATTCGGGGAAGGGGGCGACCCAGTACTTC.

This clone was observed once. The rearrangement uses TRBV3-1 (or the pseudogene TRBV3-2) and TRBJ2-1, with 13 bases fitting TRBD2. CDR1 and CDR2 from the germline V gene are LGHDT and YNNKEL (reference sequence). V shed 1 base and J 4 bases; nucleotides not matched to a gene: 4. The CDR3 runs to 17 residues. The CDR3 here is CASSQGTSGSLYNEQFF. CDR3 DNA sequence: TGTGCCAGCAGCCAAGGGACTAGCGGGAGTTTGTACAATGAGCAGTTCTTC.

The chain employs TRBV7-8 and TRBJ2-5, with D uncertain. This CDR3 region has 11 residues. Per germline, CDR1 SGHVS and CDR2 FQNEAQ. The CDR3 reads CASLLQETQYF. The CDR3, as DNA: TGTGCTAGCCTACTCCAAGAGACCCAGTACTTC.

The chain carries TRBV7-9 and TRBJ1-1, with D possibly matching TRBD1 (5 bases). The CDR3 is 14 amino acids. Trimming cost V 5 bases and J 4 bases, with 14 bases left between them. Germline V gene lookup returns CDR1 SEHNR and CDR2 FQNEAQ (reference sequence). Here the CDR3 reads CASSPWGGATEAFF. CDR3 bases: TGTGCCAGCAGCCCGTGGGGCGGGGCCACTGAAGCTTTCTTT.

The chain carries TRBV2 and TRBJ1-5; D not resolved. Germline assignment: CDR1 SNHLY and CDR2 FYNNEI. Trimming took off 4 bases at V and 3 bases at J, with 7 bases between the two ends. The CDR3 consists of 13 residues. The CDR3 coding sequence is TGTGCCAGCAGTGCCAGCCACAATCAGCCCCAGCATTTT. This gives the protein CASSASHNQPQHF.